Described below is a single T cell receptor beta chain sequence and its context. The antigen is not known. V lost 5 bases to trimming and J lost 6 bases, with 14 bases between them. CDR3 length: 13 residues. Per the germline V gene, CDR1 is MNHEY and CDR2 is SMNVEV (reference sequence). This sample is drawn from a study of response to subunit inactivated influenza vaccine. Points from the study as a whole: Few additional T cells are recruited per seasonal influenza vaccination, authors suggested.

TCRdb analysed the RT-PCR reads with MiXCR anew, one entry per CDR3 protein. Of roughly 790,000 distinct CDR3 sequences in the sample, 21% were seen once. This receptor was taken from a man aged 50 to 59 who received an inactivated influenza vaccine. V and J are TRBV27 and TRBJ2-7, with D perhaps matching TRBD1 (6 bases). The sample consisted of PBMCs from blood, taken roughly 5 days after vaccination. The CDR3 sequence is CASSPSRGFEQYF. The CDR3 DNA sequence: TGTGCCAGCAGTCCCTCTAGGGGGTTCGAGCAGTACTTC.